A selection of T cell receptor beta chains follows, all from one sample in a study of T-cell reconstitution after alpha-beta-depleted transplantation in children. TCRdb processed the PCR reads anew with MiXCR; each CDR3 protein has one entry. The profile covers hundreds of thousands of distinct CDR3 sequences, with around 20% appearing a single time and roughly 3.3% taken by the ten largest. The specimen was PBMCs from the stem cell graft donor, collected from the stem cell graft. These receptor sequences come from a human donor who donated a stem cell graft to a child with acute lymphoblastic leukemia. Each CDR3 is given with its conserved first and last residue. The order of the fields is D gene, V gene, J gene, clone size, CDR3 protein, CDR3 DNA. D genes are given only for firm matches. Only some rows state a clone size, as once, few, many or a class for expanded clones.

d_gene: -
v_gene: TRBV5-1
j_gene: TRBJ2-2
abundance: -
CDR3aa: CASEVVGGDRTGELFF
CDR3nt: TGCGCCAGCGAAGTCGTAGGCGGAGATCGCACCGGGGAGCTGTTTTTT

d_gene: -
v_gene: TRBV12-3/TRBV12-4
j_gene: TRBJ1-1
abundance: -
CDR3aa: CASSQLVDRPATEAFF
CDR3nt: TGTGCCAGCAGCCAGTTGGTCGACAGGCCGGCCACTGAAGCTTTCTTT

d_gene: -
v_gene: TRBV6-1
j_gene: TRBJ2-7
abundance: few
CDR3aa: CASTNRGGVSYEQYF
CDR3nt: TGTGCCAGCACCAACAGGGGAGGGGTCTCCTACGAGCAGTACTTC

d_gene: TRBD1
v_gene: TRBV5-1
j_gene: TRBJ1-1
abundance: few
CDR3aa: CASSLGQGGPMNTEAFF
CDR3nt: TGCGCCAGCAGCTTGGGGCAGGGGGGTCCTATGAACACTGAAGCTTTCTTT

d_gene: -
v_gene: TRBV27
j_gene: TRBJ1-6
abundance: few
CDR3aa: CASTLRDPNSPLHF
CDR3nt: TGTGCCAGCACCCTCAGGGACCCTAATTCACCCCTCCACTTT

d_gene: TRBD2
v_gene: TRBV7-8
j_gene: TRBJ2-1
abundance: few
CDR3aa: CASSLLAGWREQFF
CDR3nt: TGTGCCAGCAGCTTGCTAGCGGGATGGAGAGAGCAGTTCTTC

d_gene: -
v_gene: TRBV12-3/TRBV12-4
j_gene: TRBJ1-1
abundance: many
CDR3aa: CASSSGGGSHTEAFF
CDR3nt: TGTGCCAGCAGCTCGGGGGGGGGTTCCCACACTGAAGCTTTCTTT

d_gene: -
v_gene: TRBV2
j_gene: TRBJ2-7
abundance: few
CDR3aa: CASSEIGHSYEQYF
CDR3nt: TGTGCCAGCAGTGAGATAGGTCACTCCTACGAGCAGTACTTC

d_gene: -
v_gene: TRBV20-1
j_gene: TRBJ2-6
abundance: few
CDR3aa: CSATAGSYSGANVLTF
CDR3nt: TGCAGTGCGACGGCAGGGTCTTACTCTGGGGCCAACGTCCTGACTTTC

d_gene: TRBD1
v_gene: TRBV18
j_gene: TRBJ2-7
abundance: -
CDR3aa: CASSRGTGYEQYF
CDR3nt: TGTGCCAGCTCACGTGGGACAGGCTACGAGCAGTACTTC

d_gene: TRBD2
v_gene: TRBV27
j_gene: TRBJ2-7
abundance: -
CDR3aa: CASSPGGWSEQYF
CDR3nt: TGTGCCAGCAGCCCGGGGGGATGGAGCGAGCAGTACTTC

d_gene: -
v_gene: TRBV7-3
j_gene: TRBJ2-5
abundance: few
CDR3aa: CASSSELQETQYF
CDR3nt: TGTGCCAGCAGCTCCGAACTCCAAGAGACCCAGTACTTC

d_gene: -
v_gene: TRBV29-1
j_gene: TRBJ2-1
abundance: -
CDR3aa: CSVVRQDGENEQFF
CDR3nt: TGCAGCGTTGTGAGACAGGATGGCGAAAATGAGCAGTTCTTC

d_gene: TRBD2
v_gene: TRBV7-9
j_gene: TRBJ2-6
abundance: -
CDR3aa: CASGRDSGANVLTF
CDR3nt: TGTGCCAGCGGGAGGGACTCTGGGGCCAACGTCCTGACTTTC

d_gene: -
v_gene: TRBV5-1
j_gene: TRBJ2-7
abundance: -
CDR3aa: CASSSQGPIYEQYF
CDR3nt: TGCGCCAGCAGCTCGCAGGGGCCTATTTACGAGCAGTACTTC

d_gene: -
v_gene: TRBV6-5
j_gene: TRBJ2-1
abundance: -
CDR3aa: CASSYSPYNEQFF
CDR3nt: TGTGCCAGCAGTTACTCTCCCTACAATGAGCAGTTCTTC